This is a list of T cell receptor beta chains from one sample in a study of shared clonotypes between healthy human individuals. Sequenced by immunoSEQ multiplex PCR; TCRdb stores in-frame clones only, minus some. Of about 2.1 million clones detected, about 92% appear once; the ten largest clones hold approximately 1.7%. Sequences were obtained from naive CD8+ T cells from PBMCs. Receptors were obtained from a man in his late teens or twenties in good health. Some clones in this sample may be carry-over from other donors' samples. Each CDR3 is given with its conserved first and last residue. Each record gives: CDR3 length, V gene, CDR3 protein.

len: 17; v_gene: TRBV7-2; CDR3aa: CASSLVLRGGFYNEQFF
len: 13; v_gene: TRBV7-2; CDR3aa: CASSLYYGDEQYF
len: 16; v_gene: TRBV5-1; CDR3aa: CASSPTTGGSNYGYTF
len: 16; v_gene: TRBV28; CDR3aa: CASSHTWDRGKAEAFF
len: 13; v_gene: TRBV27; CDR3aa: CASSLRGTYEQYF
len: 12; v_gene: TRBV15; CDR3aa: CATGRTNQPQHF
len: 12; v_gene: TRBV10-2; CDR3aa: CAGLADTYGYTF
len: 17; v_gene: TRBV7-6; CDR3aa: CASSLDEGTSGSYEQYF
len: 20; v_gene: TRBV10-1; CDR3aa: CATGVPKPIKLNVGPGELFF
len: 15; v_gene: TRBV7-9; CDR3aa: CASAREDPIKYEQYF
len: 15; v_gene: TRBV28; CDR3aa: CASSLYLGAGSPLHF
len: 16; v_gene: TRBV27; CDR3aa: CASSLFNVRGNTEAFF
len: 11; v_gene: TRBV29-1; CDR3aa: CSVVVSYEQYF
len: 15; v_gene: TRBV7-3; CDR3aa: CASSLIGGAKNIQYF
len: 13; v_gene: TRBV30; CDR3aa: CAWGSGSGGEQYF
len: 14; v_gene: TRBV7-2; CDR3aa: CASSLAGTSYEQYF
len: 12; v_gene: TRBV27; CDR3aa: CASSFSPYEQYF
len: 12; v_gene: TRBV5-4; CDR3aa: CASSSFSYEQYF